This T cell receptor (beta chain) was sequenced in a study of CD8+ T cells in alopecia areata. Study information: Treated patients received severity scores based on the percentage of scalp area affected. The study, taken as a whole, reports: Clonality was higher in lesional than normal scalp, especially in alopecia totalis/universalis.

To note about this clone: Antigen specificity is unknown.

Treatment meaning: oral pan-JAK inhibitor, 5-10 mg twice daily. Researchers gathered lesional scalp punch biopsies and peripheral blood from patients with alopecia areata. PBMCs provided sorted CD4+ and CD8+ T cells. Extraction and reverse transcription of RNA yielded cDNA as the sequencing template. Some clones are missing from TCRdb's copy, which holds only in-frame ones; the method was immunoSEQ multiplex PCR. The repertoire holds around 150,000 clones, with roughly 82% as singletons. Trimming cost V 3 bases and J 7 bases, with 12 bases left between them. Germline CDR1 is WSHSY and CDR2 is SAAADI. The CDR3 has 14 amino acids.

This sample comprised CD8+ T cells sorted from blood, obtained at week 4, from a patient treated with tofacitinib. The chain links TRBV10-2 to TRBJ1-4; possibly TRBD1 for D (5 bases). The receptor's source is a human donor with alopecia areata. The CDR3, as DNA: TGCGCCAGCAGTGACGGGGGGACGGGTGAAAAACTGTTTTTT. Amino acid sequence: CASSDGGTGEKLFF.